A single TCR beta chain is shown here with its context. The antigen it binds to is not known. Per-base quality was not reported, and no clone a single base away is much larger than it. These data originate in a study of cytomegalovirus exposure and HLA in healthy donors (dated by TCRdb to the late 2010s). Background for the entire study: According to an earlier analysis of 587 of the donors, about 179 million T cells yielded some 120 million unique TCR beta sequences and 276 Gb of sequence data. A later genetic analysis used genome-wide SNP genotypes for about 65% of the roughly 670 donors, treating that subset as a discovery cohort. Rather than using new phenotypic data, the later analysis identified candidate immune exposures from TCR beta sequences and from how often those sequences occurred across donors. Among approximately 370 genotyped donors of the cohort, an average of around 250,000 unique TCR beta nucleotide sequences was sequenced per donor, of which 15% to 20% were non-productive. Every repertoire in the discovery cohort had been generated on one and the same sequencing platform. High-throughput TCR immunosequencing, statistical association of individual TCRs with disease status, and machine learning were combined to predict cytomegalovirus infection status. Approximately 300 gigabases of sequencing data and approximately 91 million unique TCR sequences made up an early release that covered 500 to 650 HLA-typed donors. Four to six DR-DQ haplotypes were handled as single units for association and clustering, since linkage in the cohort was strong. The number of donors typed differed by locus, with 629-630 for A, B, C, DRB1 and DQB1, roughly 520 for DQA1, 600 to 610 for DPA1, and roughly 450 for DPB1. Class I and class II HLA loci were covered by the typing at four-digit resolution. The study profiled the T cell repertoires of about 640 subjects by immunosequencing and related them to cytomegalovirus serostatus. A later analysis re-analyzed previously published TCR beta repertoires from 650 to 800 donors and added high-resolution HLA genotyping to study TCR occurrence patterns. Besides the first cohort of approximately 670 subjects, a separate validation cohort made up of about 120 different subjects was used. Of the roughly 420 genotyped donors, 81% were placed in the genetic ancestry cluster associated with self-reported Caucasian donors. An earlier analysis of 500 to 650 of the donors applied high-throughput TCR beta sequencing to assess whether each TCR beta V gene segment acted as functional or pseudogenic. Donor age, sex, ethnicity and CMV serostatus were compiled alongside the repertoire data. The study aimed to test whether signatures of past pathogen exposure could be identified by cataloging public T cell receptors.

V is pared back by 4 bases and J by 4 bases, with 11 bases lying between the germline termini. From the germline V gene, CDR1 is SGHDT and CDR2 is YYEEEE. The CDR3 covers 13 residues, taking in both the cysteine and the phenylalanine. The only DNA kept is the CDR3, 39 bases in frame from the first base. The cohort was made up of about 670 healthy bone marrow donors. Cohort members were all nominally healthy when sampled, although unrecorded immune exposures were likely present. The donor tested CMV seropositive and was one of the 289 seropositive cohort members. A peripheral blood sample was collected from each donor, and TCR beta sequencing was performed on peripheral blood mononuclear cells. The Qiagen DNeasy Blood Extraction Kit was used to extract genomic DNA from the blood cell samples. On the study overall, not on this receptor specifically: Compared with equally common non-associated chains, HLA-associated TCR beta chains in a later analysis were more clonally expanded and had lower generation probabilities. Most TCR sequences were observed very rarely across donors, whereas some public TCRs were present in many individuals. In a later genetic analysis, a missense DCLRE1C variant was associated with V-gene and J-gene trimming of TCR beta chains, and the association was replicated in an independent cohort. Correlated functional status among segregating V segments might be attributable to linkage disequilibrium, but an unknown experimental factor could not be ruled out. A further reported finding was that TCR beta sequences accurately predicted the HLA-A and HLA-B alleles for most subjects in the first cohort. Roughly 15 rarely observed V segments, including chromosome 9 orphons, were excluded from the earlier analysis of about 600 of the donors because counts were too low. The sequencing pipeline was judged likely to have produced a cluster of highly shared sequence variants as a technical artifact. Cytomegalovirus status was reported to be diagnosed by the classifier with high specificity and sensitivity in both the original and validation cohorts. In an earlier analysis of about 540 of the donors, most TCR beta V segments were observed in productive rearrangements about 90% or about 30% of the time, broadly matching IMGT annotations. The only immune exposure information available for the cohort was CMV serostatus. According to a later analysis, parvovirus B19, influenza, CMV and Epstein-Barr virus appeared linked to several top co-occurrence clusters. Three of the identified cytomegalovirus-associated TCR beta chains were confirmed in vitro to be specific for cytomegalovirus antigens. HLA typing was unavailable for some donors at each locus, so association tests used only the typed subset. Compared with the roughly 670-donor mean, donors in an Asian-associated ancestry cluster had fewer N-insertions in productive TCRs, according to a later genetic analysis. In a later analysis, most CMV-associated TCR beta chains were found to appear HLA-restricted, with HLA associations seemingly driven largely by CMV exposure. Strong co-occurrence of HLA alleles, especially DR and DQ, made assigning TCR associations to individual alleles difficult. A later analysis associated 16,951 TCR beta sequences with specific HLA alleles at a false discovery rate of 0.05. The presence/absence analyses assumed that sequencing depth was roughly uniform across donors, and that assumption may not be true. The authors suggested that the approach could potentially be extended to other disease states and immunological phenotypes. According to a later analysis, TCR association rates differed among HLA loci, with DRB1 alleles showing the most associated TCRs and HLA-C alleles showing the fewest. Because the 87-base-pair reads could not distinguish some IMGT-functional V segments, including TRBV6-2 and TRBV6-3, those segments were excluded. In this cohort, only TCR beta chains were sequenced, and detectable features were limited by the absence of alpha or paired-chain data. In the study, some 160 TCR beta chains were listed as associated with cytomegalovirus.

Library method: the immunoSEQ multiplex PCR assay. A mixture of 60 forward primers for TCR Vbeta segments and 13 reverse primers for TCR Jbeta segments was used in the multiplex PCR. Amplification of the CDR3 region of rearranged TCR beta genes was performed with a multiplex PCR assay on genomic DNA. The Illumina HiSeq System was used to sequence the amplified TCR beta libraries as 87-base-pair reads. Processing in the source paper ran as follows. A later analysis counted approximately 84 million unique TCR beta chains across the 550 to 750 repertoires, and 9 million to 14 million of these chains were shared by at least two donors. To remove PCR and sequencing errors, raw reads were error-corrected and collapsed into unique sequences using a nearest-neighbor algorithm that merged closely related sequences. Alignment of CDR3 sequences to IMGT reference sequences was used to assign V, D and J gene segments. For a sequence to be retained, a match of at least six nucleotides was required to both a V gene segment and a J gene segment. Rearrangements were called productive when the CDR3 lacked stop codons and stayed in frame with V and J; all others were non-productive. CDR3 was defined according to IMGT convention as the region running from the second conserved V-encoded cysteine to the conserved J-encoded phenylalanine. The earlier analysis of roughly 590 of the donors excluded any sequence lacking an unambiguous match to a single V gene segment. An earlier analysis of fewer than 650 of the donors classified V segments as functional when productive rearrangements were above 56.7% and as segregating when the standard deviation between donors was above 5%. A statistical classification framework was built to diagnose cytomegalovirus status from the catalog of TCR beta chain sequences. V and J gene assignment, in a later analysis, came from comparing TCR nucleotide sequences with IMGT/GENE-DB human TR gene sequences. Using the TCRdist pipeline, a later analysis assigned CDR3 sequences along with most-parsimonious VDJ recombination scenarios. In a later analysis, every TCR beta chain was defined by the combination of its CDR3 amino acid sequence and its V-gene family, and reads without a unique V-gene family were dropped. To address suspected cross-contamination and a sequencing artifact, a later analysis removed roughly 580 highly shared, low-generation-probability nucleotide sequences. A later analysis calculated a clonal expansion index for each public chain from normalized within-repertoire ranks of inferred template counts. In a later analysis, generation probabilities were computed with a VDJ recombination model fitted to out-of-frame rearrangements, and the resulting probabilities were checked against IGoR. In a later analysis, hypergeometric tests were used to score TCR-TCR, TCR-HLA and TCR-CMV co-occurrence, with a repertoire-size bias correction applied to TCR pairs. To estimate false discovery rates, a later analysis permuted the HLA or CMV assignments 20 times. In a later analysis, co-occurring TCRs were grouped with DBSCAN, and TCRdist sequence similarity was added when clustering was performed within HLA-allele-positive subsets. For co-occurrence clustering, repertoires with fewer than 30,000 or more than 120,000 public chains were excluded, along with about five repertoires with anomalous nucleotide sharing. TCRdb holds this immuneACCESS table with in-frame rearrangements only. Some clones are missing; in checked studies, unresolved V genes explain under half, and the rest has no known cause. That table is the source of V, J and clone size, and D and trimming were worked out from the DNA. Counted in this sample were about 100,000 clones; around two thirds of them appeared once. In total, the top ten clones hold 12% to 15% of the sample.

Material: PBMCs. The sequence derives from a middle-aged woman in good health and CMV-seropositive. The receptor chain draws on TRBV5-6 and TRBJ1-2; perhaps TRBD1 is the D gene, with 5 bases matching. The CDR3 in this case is CASSSRGFYGYTF. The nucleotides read TGTGCCAGCAGCAGCCGGGGGTTCTATGGCTACACCTTC.